These 6 T cell receptor beta chains came from one sample sequenced in a study of tumor-infiltrating lymphocytes in localized non-small cell lung cancer. The table came from immunoSEQ multiplex PCR; TCRdb's copy has only in-frame clones and leaves some out. The sample yields some 15,000 clones, roughly 76% seen once. What was sequenced was lung tumor tissue. Every receptor here comes from a human donor with non-small cell lung cancer.

The V gene is TRBV19, the J gene TRBJ1-2; the D is unclear. The CDR3 has 13 residues. Trimming took off 3 bases at V and 5 bases at J, with 10 bases between the two ends. Germline V CDR1 and CDR2: LNHDA, SQIVND (reference sequence). CDR3: CASSIPLGYGYTF. In nucleotides, the CDR3 is TGTGCCAGTAGTATCCCCCTAGGGTATGGCTACACCTTC.

This chain links TRBV23-1 with TRBJ2-7; the D is unclear. TRBV23-1 is marked as an open reading frame, function uncertain. The ends were cut back, 0 bases at V and 6 bases at J, with 15 bases in the middle. The CDR3 is 15 amino acids. The CDR3 loop is CASSQSYRQPSEQYF. As DNA, the CDR3 is TGCGCCAGCAGTCAATCTTATCGGCAGCCCTCCGAGCAGTACTTC.

The rearrangement joins TRBV18 to TRBJ2-1, with TRBD2 matching 10 bases. From germline, CDR1 is KGHSH and CDR2 LQKENI. This CDR3 has 16 residues. Trimming removed 3 bases from V and 15 bases from J; junction bases left unmatched: 17. For the CDR3, the DNA is TGTGCCAGCTCACCTTATGAAACTCGAGGGACTAGCGACACGTTCTTC. Amino acid sequence: CASSPYETRGTSDTFF.

In its sample, this clone was seen once. CDR3 loop: CASRKAGGQYEQYF. The CDR3 DNA is TGTGCCAGCAGAAAAGCAGGGGGCCAATACGAGCAGTACTTC. The chain joins TRBV28 to TRBJ2-7; 8 bases match TRBD1. This CDR3 has 14 residues. V was clipped by 6 bases and J by 4 bases; unmatched bases: 8. From germline, CDR1 is MDHEN and CDR2 SYDVKM. Together with reference TRBV28 and TRBJ2-7, the CDR3 gives the full variable domain: DVKVTQSSRYLVKRTGEKVFLECVQDMDHENMFWYRQDPGLGLRLIYFSYDVKMKEKGDIPEGYSVSREKKERFSLILESASTNQTSMYLCASRKAGGQYEQYFGPGTRLTVT.

This clone was picked up one time. The CDR3 sequence: CASSSAETGSYGYTF. DNA for the CDR3: TGTGCCAGCAGTTCCGCCGAGACGGGATCGTATGGCTACACCTTC. This sequence joins TRBV27 and TRBJ1-2; no reliable D call. V was cut by 4 bases and J by 5 bases, with 17 bases left in between. Germline V gene lookup returns CDR1 MNHEY and CDR2 SMNVEV (reference sequence). This CDR3 has 15 residues.

This clone was detected a few times. V and J are TRBV30 and TRBJ1-1; possible D gene TRBD1, 5 bases. The V gene's germline CDR1 is GTSNPN and CDR2 SVGIG (reference sequence). Trimming removed 5 bases from V and 1 base from J, with 11 bases in between. CDR3 length: 13 residues. DNA for the CDR3: TGTGCCTGGGGACACAACCAGAACACTGAAGCTTTCTTT. It translates to CAWGHNQNTEAFF.